Listed below are T cell receptor beta chains from one sample, sequenced in a study of T cell repertoires in cytomegalovirus infection. TCRdb re-called the reads through MiXCR, storing one row per CDR3 protein. The data show 200,000 to 250,000 distinct CDR3 sequences, 35% to 40% seen once. These TCRs are of unknown antigen specificity. The sequencing here drew on CD8+ T cells from cultured PBMCs, taken from culture after CMV antigen stimulation. The receptors here all came from a human donor in good health (CMV status not recorded). Some clones in this sample may be carry-over from other donors' samples. Each CDR3 is given with its conserved first and last residue. Fields, in order: D gene, clone size, J gene, V gene, CDR3 DNA, CDR3 protein. D genes are given only for firm matches. Expanded clones are given a class, and other clones once, few, many or no size at all.

D: TRBD2
size: few
J: TRBJ2-5
V: TRBV11-2
DNA: TGTGCCAGCAGCTTACAACTAGCGGGTTCAGAGACCCAGTACTTC
CDR3: CASSLQLAGSETQYF

D: -
size: medium-sized
J: TRBJ1-2
V: TRBV7-2
DNA: TGTGCCAGCAGGGATCCTGGTGTGTGGGGCTACACCTTC
CDR3: CASRDPGVWGYTF

D: -
size: -
J: TRBJ1-3
V: TRBV10-3
DNA: TGTGCCATCAGTGATAGCAGGGGTGGAAACACCATATATTTT
CDR3: CAISDSRGGNTIYF

D: TRBD1
size: once
J: TRBJ1-2
V: TRBV7-2
DNA: TGTGCCAGCTTTCGGGGGGAGGGGGCCTACTATGGCTACACCTTC
CDR3: CASFRGEGAYYGYTF

D: -
size: -
J: TRBJ2-7
V: TRBV7-9
DNA: TGTGCCAGCAGCTTACCTATTTCCGGACCTGTCTACGAGCAGTACTTC
CDR3: CASSLPISGPVYEQYF

D: TRBD1
size: many
J: TRBJ2-6
V: TRBV13
DNA: TGTGCCAGCAGCTCAGGACAGGGTCTCTCTGGGGCCAACGTCCTGACTTTC
CDR3: CASSSGQGLSGANVLTF

D: -
size: -
J: TRBJ1-5
V: TRBV27
DNA: TGTGCCAGCAGCGAACAGGGACGCAATCAGCCCCAGCATTTT
CDR3: CASSEQGRNQPQHF

D: TRBD1
size: -
J: TRBJ2-7
V: TRBV12-3/TRBV12-4
DNA: TGTGCCAGCAGTGGGGGACAGGGGAACGAGCAGTACTTC
CDR3: CASSGGQGNEQYF

D: TRBD1
size: few
J: TRBJ2-1
V: TRBV19
DNA: TGTGCCAGTAGTATGGGGACAGGCAATGAGCAGTTCTTC
CDR3: CASSMGTGNEQFF

D: TRBD1
size: -
J: TRBJ2-1
V: TRBV25-1
DNA: TGTGCCAGCAGTGAGACAGGGGTAGGAGGGAATGAGCAGTTCTTC
CDR3: CASSETGVGGNEQFF

D: -
size: few
J: TRBJ2-7
V: TRBV29-1
DNA: TGCAGCGTTGAAGTTCAGGGGCCCTACGAGCAGTACTTC
CDR3: CSVEVQGPYEQYF

D: TRBD2
size: -
J: TRBJ2-1
V: TRBV20-1
DNA: TGCAGTGCTAGAGATCCCGCGGGACTAGCGGGGGGGAACTACAATGAGCAGTTCTTC
CDR3: CSARDPAGLAGGNYNEQFF

D: TRBD1
size: few
J: TRBJ1-6
V: TRBV7-2
DNA: TGTGCCAGCAGCTCTAGACAGGGGCTCGGAGTTACCTATAATTCACCCCTCCACTTT
CDR3: CASSSRQGLGVTYNSPLHF

D: TRBD1
size: -
J: TRBJ2-7
V: TRBV29-1
DNA: TGCAGCGTTGGGTCCTCACAGGGGGAAGTGACCTACGAGCAGTACTTC
CDR3: CSVGSSQGEVTYEQYF

D: -
size: -
J: TRBJ1-2
V: TRBV6-6
DNA: TGTGCCAGCAGTTACTCTTCAGGGAAGGGCTACACCTTC
CDR3: CASSYSSGKGYTF

D: -
size: -
J: TRBJ2-7
V: TRBV28
DNA: TGTGCCAGCAGTTTAGAACATACAAGCTCCTACGAGCAGTACTTC
CDR3: CASSLEHTSSYEQYF

D: -
size: -
J: TRBJ1-1
V: TRBV19
DNA: TGTGCCAGTACCCCAAACAGTGAGAACACTGAAGCTTTCTTT
CDR3: CASTPNSENTEAFF

D: -
size: -
J: TRBJ1-2
V: TRBV7-6
DNA: TGTGCCAGCAGTCAAGACAGGTCCGGGTATGGCTACACCTTC
CDR3: CASSQDRSGYGYTF

D: -
size: -
J: TRBJ2-3
V: TRBV11-2
DNA: TGTGCCAGCAGCTTAGTGCGCGGCACAGATACGCAGTATTTT
CDR3: CASSLVRGTDTQYF

D: TRBD1
size: -
J: TRBJ1-2
V: TRBV7-9
DNA: TGTGCCAGCAGCGGTAGCGACAGGGACAATAACTATGGCTACACCTTC
CDR3: CASSGSDRDNNYGYTF

D: -
size: once
J: TRBJ1-5
V: TRBV19
DNA: TGTGCCAGTAGTATAGAAGGTTACAATCAGCCCCAGCATTTT
CDR3: CASSIEGYNQPQHF

D: -
size: few
J: TRBJ1-5
V: TRBV20-1
DNA: TGCAGTGCCACCCCGGGTAGGGAAACGGCTGGGAGGGGTCAGCCCCAGCATTTT
CDR3: CSATPGRETAGRGQPQHF

D: -
size: -
J: TRBJ1-4
V: TRBV28
DNA: TGTGCCAGCAGTTCATACCGAACCGGAAGGGAGAATGAAAAACTGTTTTTT
CDR3: CASSSYRTGRENEKLFF

D: TRBD1
size: once
J: TRBJ1-4
V: TRBV6-5
DNA: TGTGCCAGCAGTTACCAGGGGGCTGGGGAAAAACTGTTTTTT
CDR3: CASSYQGAGEKLFF

D: -
size: -
J: TRBJ1-2
V: TRBV27
DNA: TGTGCCAGCAGTTTTCCAGGGTCCGGCGGCTACACCTTC
CDR3: CASSFPGSGGYTF

D: -
size: -
J: TRBJ2-3
V: TRBV6-8
DNA: TGTGCCAGCAGTTACTCACGGCAGATAGATACGCAGTATTTT
CDR3: CASSYSRQIDTQYF

D: -
size: many
J: TRBJ1-1
V: TRBV12-3/TRBV12-4
DNA: TGTGCCAGCAGTTTATCCGGGGAATGGATGAACACTGAAGCTTTCTTT
CDR3: CASSLSGEWMNTEAFF

D: -
size: -
J: TRBJ1-1
V: TRBV12-3/TRBV12-4
DNA: TGTGCCAGCGGCCTACTGGGTACTGAAGCTTTCTTT
CDR3: CASGLLGTEAFF

D: TRBD1
size: few
J: TRBJ1-2
V: TRBV7-9
DNA: TGTGCCAGCAGCTCGACAGGGTTATATTATGGCTACACCTTC
CDR3: CASSSTGLYYGYTF

D: -
size: -
J: TRBJ1-5
V: TRBV19
DNA: TGTGCCAGTACGCCGGGCTATAGCAATCAGCCCCAGCATTTT
CDR3: CASTPGYSNQPQHF

D: -
size: -
J: TRBJ2-5
V: TRBV12-3/TRBV12-4
DNA: TGTGCCAGCTCTCCGACCGGGTTGGCGAGTGAGACCCAGTACTTC
CDR3: CASSPTGLASETQYF

D: -
size: -
J: TRBJ2-5
V: TRBV6-5
DNA: TGTGCCAGCAGTTACTCCGACGGCCTAGAGGCCCAGTACTTC
CDR3: CASSYSDGLEAQYF

D: TRBD1
size: -
J: TRBJ2-7
V: TRBV6-1
DNA: TGTGCCAGCAGGTCTCCGGGACAGAACATCCACGAGCAGTACTTC
CDR3: CASRSPGQNIHEQYF

D: -
size: few
J: TRBJ2-2
V: TRBV6-8
DNA: TGTGCCAGCAGTTACCACAGAGCGAACACCGGGGAGCTGTTTTTT
CDR3: CASSYHRANTGELFF

D: -
size: few
J: TRBJ2-7
V: TRBV11-2
DNA: TGTGCCAGCAGCGACACGAGAGGGGGCTACGAGCAGTACTTC
CDR3: CASSDTRGGYEQYF

D: -
size: once
J: TRBJ2-1
V: TRBV5-6
DNA: TGTGCCAGCAGCGGGGGACGGGTACAGTTCTTC
CDR3: CASSGGRVQFF

D: TRBD2
size: -
J: TRBJ2-7
V: TRBV9
DNA: TGTGCCAGCAGCGCCAGTCCGAGCGGGAGTTTGTACGAGCAGTACTTC
CDR3: CASSASPSGSLYEQYF

D: -
size: -
J: TRBJ2-2
V: TRBV6-1
DNA: TGTGCCAGCAGTCCCCAATACACCGGGGAGCTGTTTTTT
CDR3: CASSPQYTGELFF

D: TRBD1
size: -
J: TRBJ2-3
V: TRBV7-4
DNA: TGTGCCAGCAGCCGGACAGGGGAATCGGTATATACGCAGTATTTT
CDR3: CASSRTGESVYTQYF

D: -
size: -
J: TRBJ1-1
V: TRBV27
DNA: TGTGCCAGCAGTTTGGTACGGGAGGGAGGTACTGAAGCTTTCTTT
CDR3: CASSLVREGGTEAFF

D: TRBD2
size: -
J: TRBJ2-1
V: TRBV7-3
DNA: TGTGCCAGCAGCCTCTCCCTGCGGGGGACCCGGGATGAGCAGTTCTTC
CDR3: CASSLSLRGTRDEQFF

D: -
size: -
J: TRBJ2-2
V: TRBV6-4
DNA: TGTGCCAGCAGTGACGACTCACAGGGATGGAACACCGGGGAGCTGTTTTTT
CDR3: CASSDDSQGWNTGELFF

D: TRBD2
size: few
J: TRBJ2-2
V: TRBV12-3/TRBV12-4
DNA: TGTGCCAGCAGTTTACTCCGGACTAGAGGCACCGGGGAGCTGTTTTTT
CDR3: CASSLLRTRGTGELFF

D: TRBD1
size: few
J: TRBJ2-7
V: TRBV20-1
DNA: TGCAGTGCTAGAGAGGAGATATATGGACAGGGGTGGGAGCAGTACTTC
CDR3: CSAREEIYGQGWEQYF

D: TRBD2
size: -
J: TRBJ2-5
V: TRBV6-6
DNA: TGTGCCAGCAGTTACTCCCCTAGCGGGGCGGAGACCCAGTACTTC
CDR3: CASSYSPSGAETQYF